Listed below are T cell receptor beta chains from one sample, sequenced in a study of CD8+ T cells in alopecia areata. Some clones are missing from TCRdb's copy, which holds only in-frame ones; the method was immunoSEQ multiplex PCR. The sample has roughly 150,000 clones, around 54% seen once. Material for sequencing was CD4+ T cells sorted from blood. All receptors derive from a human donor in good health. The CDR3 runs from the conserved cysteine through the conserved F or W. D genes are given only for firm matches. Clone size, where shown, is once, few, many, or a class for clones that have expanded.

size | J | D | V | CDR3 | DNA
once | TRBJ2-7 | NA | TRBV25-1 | CASSELTSYEQYF | TGTGCCAGCAGTGAACTAACCTCCTACGAGCAGTACTTC
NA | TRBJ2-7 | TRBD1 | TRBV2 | CASSAAGTVFAYEQYF | TGTGCCAGCAGCGCGGCCGGGACAGTATTTGCCTACGAGCAGTACTTC
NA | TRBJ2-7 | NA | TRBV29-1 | CSGCMGYEQYF | TGCAGCGGATGCATGGGCTACGAGCAGTACTTC
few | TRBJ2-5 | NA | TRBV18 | CASSPAGLGETQYF | TGTGCCAGCTCACCAGCGGGATTGGGAGAGACCCAGTACTTC
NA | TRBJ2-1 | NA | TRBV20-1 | CSGGAYNEQFF | TGCAGTGGTGGAGCGTACAATGAGCAGTTCTTC
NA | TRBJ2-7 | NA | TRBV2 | CASSEDLRQEQYF | TGTGCCAGCAGTGAAGATCTCCGACAAGAGCAGTACTTC
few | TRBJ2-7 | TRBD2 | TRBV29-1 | CSGTSNYEQYF | TGCAGCGGGACTAGCAACTACGAGCAGTACTTC
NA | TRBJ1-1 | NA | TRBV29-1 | CSVARRNTEAFF | TGCAGCGTTGCCAGGAGAAACACTGAAGCTTTCTTT
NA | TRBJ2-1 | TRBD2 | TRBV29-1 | CSAPQIGGGSYQFF | TGCAGCGCTCCCCAGATCGGTGGCGGGAGTTATCAGTTCTTC
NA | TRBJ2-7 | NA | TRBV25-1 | CASGGLGANFAYEQYF | TGTGCCAGCGGGGGGCTGGGTGCGAACTTTGCCTACGAGCAGTACTTC
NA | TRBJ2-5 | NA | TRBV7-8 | CASSLQGGQETQYF | TGTGCCAGCAGCCTACAGGGAGGGCAAGAGACCCAGTACTTC
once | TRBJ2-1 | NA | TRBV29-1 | CSVAPRLANEQFF | TGCAGCGTTGCCCCCCGGCTGGCCAATGAGCAGTTCTTC
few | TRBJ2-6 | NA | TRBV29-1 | CSVRGSGANVLTF | TGCAGCGTTCGGGGGTCTGGGGCCAACGTCCTGACTTTC
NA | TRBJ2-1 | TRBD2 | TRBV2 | CASKSSGRDSTNEQFF | TGTGCCAGCAAGTCTAGCGGGAGGGACTCGACTAATGAGCAGTTCTTC
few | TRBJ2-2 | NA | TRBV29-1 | CSVESPKGVVTGELFF | TGCAGCGTTGAATCACCCAAAGGGGTAGTCACCGGGGAGCTGTTTTTT
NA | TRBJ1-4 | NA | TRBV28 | CASSLLAANEKLFF | TGTGCCAGCAGTTTATTGGCAGCTAATGAAAAACTGTTTTTT
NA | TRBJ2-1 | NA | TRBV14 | CASSQRGGLSYNEQFF | TGTGCCAGCAGCCAAAGGGGTGGGCTCTCCTACAATGAGCAGTTCTTC
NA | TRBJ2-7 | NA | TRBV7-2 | CASSLSAGPYEQYF | TGTGCCAGCAGCTTATCAGCGGGCCCTTACGAGCAGTACTTC
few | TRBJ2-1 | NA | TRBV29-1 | CSVEEGGLIF | TGCAGCGTTGAAGAGGGGGGGCTTATCTTC
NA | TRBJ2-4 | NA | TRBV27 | CASSLSRITLAKNIQYF | TGTGCCAGCAGTTTATCCCGGATTACCCTAGCCAAAAACATTCAGTACTTC
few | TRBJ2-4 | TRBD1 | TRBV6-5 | CASSYRTGAANIQYF | TGTGCCAGCAGTTACCGGACAGGGGCGGCAAACATTCAGTACTTC
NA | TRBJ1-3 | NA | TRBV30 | CAWSVTGGSGNTIYF | TGTGCCTGGAGTGTTACAGGAGGTTCTGGAAACACCATATATTTT
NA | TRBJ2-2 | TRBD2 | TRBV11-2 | CASSFRLAVTGELFF | TGTGCCAGCAGCTTCCGACTAGCTGTAACCGGGGAGCTGTTTTTT
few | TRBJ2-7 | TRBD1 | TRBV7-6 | CASSQGQGATYEQYF | TGTGCCAGCAGCCAGGGACAGGGGGCGACCTACGAGCAGTACTTC
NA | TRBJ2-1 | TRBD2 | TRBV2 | CASNVAGEWGEQFF | TGTGCCAGCAATGTAGCGGGAGAATGGGGTGAGCAGTTCTTC
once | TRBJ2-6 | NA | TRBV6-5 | CASSYKLSGANVLTF | TGTGCCAGCAGTTACAAACTAAGCGGGGCCAACGTCCTGACTTTC
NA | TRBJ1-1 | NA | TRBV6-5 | CASRRDTMNTEAFF | TGTGCCAGCAGACGGGACACAATGAACACTGAAGCTTTCTTT
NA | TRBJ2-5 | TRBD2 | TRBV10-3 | CATGLAGETQYF | TGTGCCACCGGACTAGCGGGGGAGACCCAGTACTTC
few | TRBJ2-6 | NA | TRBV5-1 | CASSLVGRSGANVLTF | TGCGCCAGCAGCTTGGTTGGACGCTCTGGGGCCAACGTCCTGACTTTC
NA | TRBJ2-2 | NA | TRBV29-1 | CSVEIGGSGELFF | TGCAGCGTTGAAATCGGAGGGTCCGGGGAGCTGTTTTTT
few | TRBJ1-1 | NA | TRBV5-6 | CASSPTQGVYTEAFF | TGTGCCAGCAGCCCCACCCAGGGAGTCTACACTGAAGCTTTCTTT
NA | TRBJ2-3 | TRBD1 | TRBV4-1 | CASSQDRTGGQDTQYF | TGCGCCAGCAGCCAAGATCGGACAGGGGGGCAAGATACGCAGTATTTT
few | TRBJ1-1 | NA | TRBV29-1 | CSVGAGQKAFF | TGCAGCGTTGGGGCAGGCCAGAAAGCTTTCTTT
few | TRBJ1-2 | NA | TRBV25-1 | CASSEYGRPYGYTF | TGTGCCAGCAGTGAATATGGCAGACCATATGGCTACACCTTC
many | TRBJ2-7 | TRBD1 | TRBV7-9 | CASSLAGGNEQYF | TGTGCCAGCAGCTTAGCAGGGGGCAACGAGCAGTACTTC
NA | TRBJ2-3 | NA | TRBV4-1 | CASSPRTESSTDTQYF | TGCGCCAGCAGCCCGAGGACGGAGTCTAGCACAGATACGCAGTATTTT